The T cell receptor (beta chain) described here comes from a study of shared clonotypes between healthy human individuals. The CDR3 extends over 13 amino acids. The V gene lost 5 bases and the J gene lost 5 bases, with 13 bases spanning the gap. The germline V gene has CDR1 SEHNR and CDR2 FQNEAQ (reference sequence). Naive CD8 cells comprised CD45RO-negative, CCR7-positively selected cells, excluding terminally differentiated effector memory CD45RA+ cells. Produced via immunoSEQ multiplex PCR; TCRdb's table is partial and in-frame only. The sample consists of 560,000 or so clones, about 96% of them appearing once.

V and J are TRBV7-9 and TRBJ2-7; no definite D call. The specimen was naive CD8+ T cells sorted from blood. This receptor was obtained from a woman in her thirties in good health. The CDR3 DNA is TGTGCCAGCAGCACCCAAAGAGCTGACGAGCAGTACTTC. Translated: CASSTQRADEQYF.